This TCR beta chain was captured by sequencing in a study of response to subunit inactivated influenza vaccine. Study-wide results and limits: Authors proposed each seasonal influenza vaccination draws in few new T cells.

The germline V gene encodes CDR1 DFQATT and CDR2 SNEGSKA (reference sequence). Trimming cost V 3 bases and J 3 bases; bases outside gene matches: 15. The CDR3 runs to 18 residues. Worth noting for this clonotype: Its antigen remains unidentified.

TCRdb used MiXCR to reprocess the RT-PCR reads, holding one entry per CDR3 protein. The sample holds around 750,000 distinct CDR3 sequences, 21% seen once. This specimen was PBMCs from blood, taken approximately 5 days after vaccination. J is TRBJ2-7 and V is TRBV20-1, with 12 bases identical to TRBD2. This TCR derives from a man aged 45 to 65 who received an inactivated influenza vaccine. The CDR3 DNA reads as TGCAGTGCTAGGGGAGCGGCTAGCGGGGGGGCCCTTGGCTACGAGCAGTACTTC. It is translated as CSARGAASGGALGYEQYF.